The rows below give T cell receptor beta chains drawn from one sample of a study of cytomegalovirus exposure and HLA in healthy donors. Here immunoSEQ multiplex PCR was the method, and the copy in TCRdb shows in-frame clones only, minus some. In the table there are approximately 170,000 clones, 70% to 90% of which are singletons. Sequenced: PBMCs. Receptor source: a male donor in good health and CMV-seronegative. CDR3s include the opening cysteine and the closing phenylalanine or tryptophan. The order of the fields is V gene, D gene, clone size, J gene, CDR3 protein, CDR3 DNA. A D gene is named only where the DNA matches it firmly. Clone sizes are given selectively: once, few, many, or a class where the clone is expanded.

>TRBV9|TRBD1|.|TRBJ2-3
CASSVHPTGQGLDTQYF
TGTGCCAGCAGCGTCCACCCAACGGGACAGGGGTTAGATACGCAGTATTTT
>TRBV4-3|.|.|TRBJ2-3
CASSGASSTDTQYF
TGCGCCAGCAGTGGGGCCTCCAGCACAGATACGCAGTATTTT
>TRBV6-5|.|few|TRBJ1-2
CASTKSGGFDYGYTF
TGTGCCAGCACCAAAAGCGGGGGCTTTGACTATGGCTACACCTTC
>TRBV7-9|.|few|TRBJ1-1
CASSLGSGAHLNTEAFF
TGTGCCAGCAGCTTAGGTAGCGGGGCCCACTTAAACACTGAAGCTTTCTTT
>TRBV6-5|TRBD1|.|TRBJ1-4
CASSRDRGEKLFF
TGTGCCAGCAGCCGGGACAGGGGGGAAAAACTGTTTTTT
>TRBV6-1|.|.|TRBJ2-7
CASSLASDEQYF
TGTGCCAGCAGTCTGGCCTCTGACGAGCAGTACTTC
>TRBV25-1|.|few|TRBJ1-1
CASRQGYEAFF
TGTGCCAGCAGGCAGGGATATGAAGCTTTCTTT
>TRBV4-2|TRBD1|.|TRBJ1-5
CASSQVQGVQPQHF
TGTGCCAGCAGCCAAGTACAGGGGGTTCAGCCCCAGCATTTT
>TRBV7-9|.|.|TRBJ2-5
CASSLREGETQYF
TGTGCCAGCAGCTTAAGAGAGGGAGAGACCCAGTACTTC
>TRBV7-3|.|.|TRBJ2-3
CASSFGGLNALSSTDTQYF
TGTGCCAGCAGCTTCGGGGGACTCAATGCCCTTTCTAGCACAGATACGCAGTATTTT
>TRBV28|TRBD2|.|TRBJ2-3
CASGGGGAVSIADTQYF
TGTGCCAGCGGGGGGGGTGGGGCGGTGAGCATAGCAGATACGCAGTATTTT
>TRBV7-2|.|.|TRBJ2-5
CASSFRLAFGETQYF
TGTGCCAGCAGCTTTAGGCTAGCATTCGGGGAGACCCAGTACTTC
>TRBV9|TRBD2|.|TRBJ2-3
CASSQYGGEGTDTQYF
TGTGCCAGCAGCCAATATGGGGGGGAGGGCACAGATACGCAGTATTTT
>TRBV7-9|TRBD1|.|TRBJ1-1
CASSWTGTERAEAFF
TGTGCCAGCAGCTGGACCGGGACAGAACGGGCGGAAGCTTTCTTT
>TRBV7-2|.|.|TRBJ2-5
CASSYRTVQETQYF
TGTGCCAGCAGCTACCGGACAGTCCAAGAGACCCAGTACTTC
>TRBV11-2|TRBD1|.|TRBJ2-7
CASSLVRDSSYEQYF
TGTGCCAGCAGCTTAGTCCGGGACAGCTCCTACGAGCAGTACTTC
>TRBV7-2|TRBD1|.|TRBJ1-6
CASRLDRVNNSPLHF
TGTGCCAGCAGATTGGACAGGGTTAATAATTCACCCCTCCACTTT
>TRBV6-6|TRBD1|.|TRBJ1-5
CASSRQGHQPQHF
TGTGCCAGCAGTCGACAGGGACATCAGCCCCAGCATTTT